Below, one T cell receptor beta chain is given with its context. What this receptor recognizes is not known. No much larger clone is present one base from it, and per-base qualities are unavailable. Libraries were made using the immunoSEQ multiplex PCR assay. A mixture of 60 forward primers for TCR Vbeta segments and 13 reverse primers for TCR Jbeta segments was used in the multiplex PCR. A multiplex PCR assay on genomic DNA amplified the CDR3 region of rearranged TCR beta genes. On the Illumina HiSeq System, the amplified TCR beta libraries were sequenced as 87-base-pair reads. The published analysis was carried out like this. A later analysis counted tens of millions of unique TCR beta chains across the 600 to 850 repertoires, and 10 million to 12 million of these chains were shared by at least two donors. A nearest-neighbor algorithm error-corrected the raw reads and collapsed the reads into unique sequences, merging closely related sequences to remove PCR and sequencing errors. V, D and J gene segments were assigned by aligning CDR3 sequences to IMGT reference sequences. For a sequence to be retained, at least a six-nucleotide match to both a V gene segment and a J gene segment was required. A rearrangement was called productive if the CDR3 had no stop codons and remained in frame with V and J, and every other rearrangement was called non-productive. Following IMGT convention, CDR3 was defined as the stretch from the second conserved V-encoded cysteine up to the conserved J-encoded phenylalanine. In an earlier analysis of around 600 of the donors, sequences lacking an unambiguous match to a single V gene segment were excluded. An earlier analysis of fewer than 650 of the donors classified V segments as functional when productive rearrangements were above 56.7% and as segregating when the standard deviation between donors was above 5%. A statistical classification framework was built for diagnosing cytomegalovirus status from the catalog of TCR beta chain sequences. V and J gene assignment, in a later analysis, came from comparing TCR nucleotide sequences with IMGT/GENE-DB human TR gene sequences. In a later analysis, CDR3 sequences and most-parsimonious VDJ recombination scenarios were assigned using the TCRdist pipeline. In a later analysis, each TCR beta chain was defined by its CDR3 amino acid sequence together with its V-gene family, and reads without a unique V-gene family were excluded. In a later analysis, 500 to 700 highly shared, low-generation-probability nucleotide sequences were removed to address suspected cross-contamination and a sequencing artifact. In a later analysis, a clonal expansion index was calculated for each public chain from normalized within-repertoire ranks of inferred template counts. A later analysis computed generation probabilities with a VDJ recombination model fitted to out-of-frame rearrangements, and checked the results against IGoR. Hypergeometric tests were used in a later analysis to score TCR-TCR, TCR-HLA and TCR-CMV co-occurrence, with a repertoire-size bias correction applied to the TCR pairs. False discovery rates were estimated in a later analysis by permuting HLA or CMV assignments 20 times. A later analysis grouped co-occurring TCRs with DBSCAN, adding TCRdist sequence similarity when clustering within HLA-allele-positive subsets. Co-occurrence clustering excluded repertoires with fewer than 30,000 or more than 120,000 public chains, plus five with anomalous nucleotide sharing. TCRdb holds this immuneACCESS table with in-frame rearrangements only. Some clones are missing; in checked studies, unresolved V genes explain under half, and the rest has no known cause. V and J calls and clone size are as listed in that table; D and trimming were resolved from the DNA. The sample contains around 160,000 clones, about four fifths of them found a single time. The ten largest account for around 8% of the sample.

The cohort comprised 710 or so healthy bone marrow donors. At the time of sampling, every cohort member was nominally healthy, though immune exposures that went unrecorded were likely present. The donor tested CMV seropositive, placing the donor among the 250 to 350 seropositive members of the cohort. Every donor gave a peripheral blood sample, and the peripheral blood mononuclear cells from that sample were used for TCR beta sequencing. The Qiagen DNeasy Blood Extraction Kit was used to extract genomic DNA from the blood cell samples. The data derive from a study of cytomegalovirus exposure and HLA in healthy donors (dated by TCRdb to between 2016 and 2019). The study in broad terms: An earlier analysis of under 600 of the donors reported about 250 Gb of sequence data and around 110 million unique TCR beta sequences from some 180 million T cells. In addition to the first cohort of roughly 670 subjects, a separate validation cohort of 100 to 150 different subjects was used. Rather than using new phenotypic data, the later analysis identified candidate immune exposures from TCR beta sequences and from how often those sequences occurred across donors. Among over 350 genotyped donors of the cohort, an average of about 240,000 unique TCR beta nucleotide sequences were sequenced per donor, about a sixth of them non-productive. HLA typing covered class I and class II loci at four-digit resolution. A later genetic analysis took genome-wide SNP genotypes for about 65% of the 666 donors and used that subset as a discovery cohort. Donor age, sex, ethnicity and CMV serostatus were collected together with the repertoire data. Every discovery cohort repertoire had been produced on one sequencing platform. Of the roughly 430 genotyped donors, 65% to 90% fell in the genetic ancestry cluster associated with self-reported Caucasian donors. The study combined high-throughput TCR immunosequencing, statistical association of individual TCRs with disease status, and machine learning to predict cytomegalovirus infection status. About five DR-DQ haplotypes were treated as single units for association and clustering because of strong linkage in the cohort. About 330 gigabases of sequencing data and about 92 million unique TCR sequences made up an early release that covered around 640 HLA-typed donors. An earlier analysis of around 580 of the donors used high-throughput TCR beta sequencing to judge whether each TCR beta V gene segment behaved as functional or pseudogenic. The study used immunosequencing to profile the T cell repertoires of approximately 630 subjects and linked those repertoires to cytomegalovirus serostatus. To study patterns of TCR occurrence, a later analysis re-analyzed previously published TCR beta repertoires from around 700 donors and added high-resolution HLA genotyping. Typing coverage varied by locus: roughly 620-640 donors for A, B, C, DRB1 and DQB1; approximately 500 for DQA1; 600 to 610 for DPA1; 450 to 480 for DPB1. The aim of the study was to test whether cataloging public T cell receptors could identify signatures of past pathogen exposure.

The investigation overall reported the following: When HLA alleles, especially DR and DQ, strongly co-occurred, attributing TCR associations to individual alleles was difficult. Approximately 18 rarely observed V segments, including chromosome 9 orphons, were excluded from the earlier analysis of approximately 500 of the donors because counts were too low. A further reported finding was that TCR beta sequences accurately predicted the HLA-A and HLA-B alleles for most subjects in the first cohort. A later genetic analysis associated a missense DCLRE1C variant with V-gene and J-gene trimming of TCR beta chains, and an independent cohort replicated the association. A later analysis found that most CMV-associated TCR beta chains appeared HLA-restricted, with HLA associations seemingly driven largely by CMV exposure. Three of the identified cytomegalovirus-associated TCR beta chains were confirmed in vitro to be specific for cytomegalovirus antigens. Most TCR sequences were observed very rarely across donors, whereas some public TCRs were present in many individuals. A group of highly shared sequence variants was considered likely to be a technical artifact of the sequencing pipeline. The 87-base-pair reads could not distinguish some IMGT-functional V segments, including TRBV6-2 and TRBV6-3, so those segments were excluded. In a later analysis, some 17,000 TCR beta sequences were associated with specific HLA alleles at a false discovery rate of 0.05. Correlated functional status among segregating V segments might be attributable to linkage disequilibrium, but an unknown experimental factor could not be ruled out. The authors suggested that the approach could potentially be extended to other disease states and immunological phenotypes. The study gave a list of some 150 TCR beta chains associated with cytomegalovirus. In a later genetic analysis, fewer N-insertions in productive TCRs were reported among donors in an Asian-associated ancestry cluster than the approximately 670-donor mean. A later analysis reported that several top co-occurrence clusters appeared linked to parvovirus B19, influenza, CMV and Epstein-Barr virus. HLA typing was unavailable for some donors at each locus, so association tests used only the typed subset. For the cohort, immune exposure information was limited to CMV serostatus. Sequencing depth was assumed to be roughly uniform across donors in the presence/absence analyses, though that assumption may not hold. Only TCR beta chains were sequenced in this cohort, and the absence of alpha or paired-chain data limited detectable features. Compared with equally common non-associated chains, HLA-associated TCR beta chains in a later analysis were more clonally expanded and had lower generation probabilities. The classifier was reported to diagnose cytomegalovirus status with high specificity and sensitivity in both the original and validation cohorts. A later analysis found that TCR association rates varied across HLA loci, with DRB1 alleles showing the most associated TCRs and HLA-C alleles the fewest. In an earlier analysis of over 550 of the donors, most TCR beta V segments were observed in productive rearrangements about 87% or about 30% of the time, broadly matching IMGT annotations.

CDR1 and CDR2, per the germline V gene, are SGHNT and YENEEA. The CDR3, cysteine through phenylalanine, is 14 amino acids long. CDR3 DNA is the only sequence kept; it has 42 bases, read in frame from the first base. Trimmed from V: 8 bases; trimmed from J: 1 base; junction bases lacking a gene match: 3. This chain joins TRBV11-3 to TRBJ2-5, with 11 bases matching TRBD2. The TCR was taken from a male donor in good health and CMV-seropositive. Sequenced: PBMCs. The CDR3 here reads CASSSGGFQETQYF. The sequence in DNA is TGTGCCAGCTCTAGCGGGGGGTTCCAAGAGACCCAGTACTTC.